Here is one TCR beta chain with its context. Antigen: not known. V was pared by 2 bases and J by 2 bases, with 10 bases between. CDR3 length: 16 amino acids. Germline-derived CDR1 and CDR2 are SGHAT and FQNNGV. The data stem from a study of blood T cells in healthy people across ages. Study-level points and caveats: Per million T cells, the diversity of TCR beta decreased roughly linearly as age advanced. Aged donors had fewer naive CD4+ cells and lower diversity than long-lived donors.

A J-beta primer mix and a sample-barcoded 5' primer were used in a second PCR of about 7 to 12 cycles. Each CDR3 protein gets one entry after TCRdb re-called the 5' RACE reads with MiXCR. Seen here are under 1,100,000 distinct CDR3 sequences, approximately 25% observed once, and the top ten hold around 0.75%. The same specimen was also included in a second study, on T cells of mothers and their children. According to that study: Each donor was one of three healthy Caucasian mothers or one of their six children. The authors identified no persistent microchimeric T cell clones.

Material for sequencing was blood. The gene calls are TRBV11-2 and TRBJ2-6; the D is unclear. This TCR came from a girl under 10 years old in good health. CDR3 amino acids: CASSLKGVTGANVLTF. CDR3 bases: TGTGCCAGCAGCTTAAAGGGTGTCACTGGGGCCAACGTCCTGACTTTC.